This entry lists 28 T cell receptor beta chains sequenced from one sample in a study of regulatory T cells in long-lasting Graves disease. Noted time point: newly diagnosed GD, antithyroid drugs for less than 3 months. Generation of the TCR library employed RNA extracted from PBMCs. Building of the TCR beta libraries involved iRepertoire HTBI primers and Arm-PCR of CDR3 regions. TCRdb recomputed calls from the multiplex PCR reads with MiXCR, one row per CDR3 protein. This repertoire shows 400,000 to 500,000 distinct CDR3 sequences, 13% to 15% found once; its top ten account for approximately 17%. These same data were also listed under a study on T cells in Graves' hyperthyroidism and ophthalmopathy.

The sequences come from peripheral blood mononuclear cells (PBMCs), collected at new diagnosis, from a patient treated with antithyroid drugs. The receptors come from a woman aged 45-65 years with Graves disease.

The V and J genes are TRBV12-3 or TRBV12-4 and TRBJ2-1; D not resolved. The CDR3 has 14 residues. The V end lost 5 bases, the J end lost 8 bases, and 16 bases lay between the germline ends. The CDR3 DNA sequence: TGTGCCAGCAGTCCCCCCGCTAGGTCCCATGAGCAGTTCTTC. It encodes CASSPPARSHEQFF.

The rearrangement uses TRBV4-1 and TRBJ1-2, with TRBD1 matching 9 bases. CDR3 length: 16 amino acids. CDR1 MGHRA and CDR2 YSYEKL come from the germline V gene. The V gene end was trimmed by 2 bases and the J gene end by 7 bases; junction bases not matched to a gene: 11. CDR3 sequence: CASSQSLGQGGCGYTF. CDR3 DNA: TGCGCCAGCAGCCAATCGTTGGGACAGGGAGGCTGTGGCTACACCTTC.

The rearrangement uses TRBV3-1 and TRBJ2-3; no definite D call. This CDR3 has 16 amino acids. Germline lookup yields CDR1 LGHDT and CDR2 YNNKEL (reference sequence). The V end lost 4 bases, the J end lost 1 base, and 15 bases lay between the germline ends. The CDR3 here is CASSLRTNGGTDTQYF. The CDR3 DNA is TGTGCCAGCAGCCTACGTACAAACGGAGGCACAGATACGCAGTATTTT.

Many counts were recorded for this clonotype. The chain employs TRBV7-9 and TRBJ2-1; unclear D gene. Germline lookup yields CDR1 SEHNR and CDR2 FQNEAQ (reference sequence). Between the trimmed V and J ends, which lost 4 bases and 5 bases, there was a span of 12 bases. This CDR3 has 14 amino acids. The CDR3 bases are TGTGCCAGCAGCTCCGAGGCTAGTAACAATGAGCAGTTCTTC. This codes for CASSSEASNNEQFF. Supplemented by reference TRBV7-9 and TRBJ2-1, the full variable domain reads DTGVSQNPRHKITKRGQNVTFRCDPISEHNRLYWYRQTLGQGPEFLTYFQNEAQLEKSRLLSDRFSAERPKGSFSTLEIQRTEQGDSAMYLCASSSEASNNEQFFGPGTRLTVL.

This sequence joins TRBV28 and TRBJ1-1, with D possibly being TRBD1 (5 bases). Germline V CDR1 and CDR2: MDHEN, SYDVKM. The CDR3 length is 14 residues. The ends were cut back, 8 bases at V and 4 bases at J, with 17 bases in the middle. As DNA, the CDR3 is TGTGCCAGCCACTCAGGGAAACGGCTCACTGAAGCTTTCTTT. Residues: CASHSGKRLTEAFF.

This clonotype was recorded many times. J is TRBJ2-7 and V is TRBV20-1; a weak D match, TRBD2 (5 bases). CDR3 length: 13 amino acids. Germline CDR1 and CDR2: DFQATT and SNEGSKA (reference sequence). V lost 6 bases and J lost 6, with 18 bases in between. As DNA, the CDR3 is TGCAGTGCCCCCCCCGGGATCCCGGGCGAGCAGTACTTC. Translating it yields CSAPPGIPGEQYF.

This clonotype was counted only a few times. V gene TRBV7-9 combines with J gene TRBJ1-2, with TRBD1 as a possible D gene (5 bases). With 4 bases removed from V and 4 bases from J, the gap between germline ends came to 16 bases. The CDR3 runs 15 residues. Germline assignment: CDR1 SEHNR and CDR2 FQNEAQ (reference sequence). CDR3 sequence (DNA): TGTGCCAGCAGCTCCTACAGGATTCGCGGCTATGGCTACACCTTC. This gives the protein CASSSYRIRGYGYTF.

In its sample, this clonotype was seen a few times. V and J are TRBV5-4 and TRBJ2-7; the D gene is possibly TRBD1 (6 bases). Between the trimmed V and J ends, which lost 6 bases and 6 bases, there was a span of 28 bases. The germline gives CDR1 SGHNT, CDR2 YYREEE (reference sequence). The CDR3 extends over 17 amino acids. CDR3 sequence reads: CASTRYEGRGYVSEQYF. CDR3 DNA sequence: TGTGCCAGCACTCGTTACGAGGGCAGGGGCTATGTTTCCGAGCAGTACTTC.

V usage is TRBV20-1 and J usage is TRBJ2-3, with 7 bases that match TRBD2. Germline lookup yields CDR1 DFQATT and CDR2 SNEGSKA (reference sequence). The CDR3 sequence is 13 residues long. The ends lost 6 bases at V and 0 bases at J; junction bases unmatched: 3. The CDR3 is CSAYSGSTDTQYF. CDR3 in DNA: TGCAGTGCCTATAGCGGGAGCACAGATACGCAGTATTTT.

This clonotype was counted between two and nine times. The chain joins TRBV7-9 to TRBJ2-1, with D possibly being TRBD2 (7 bases). From germline, CDR1 is SEHNR and CDR2 FQNEAQ (reference sequence). V lost 2 bases to trimming and J lost 6 bases, with 23 bases between them. CDR3 length: 18 residues. The CDR3 spells CASSLRGTLQTGGNEQFF. In nucleotides, the CDR3 is TGTGCCAGCAGCTTAAGGGGGACTCTACAAACGGGAGGCAATGAGCAGTTCTTC. Combining the CDR3 with reference TRBV7-9 and TRBJ2-1 gives the whole variable domain DTGVSQNPRHKITKRGQNVTFRCDPISEHNRLYWYRQTLGQGPEFLTYFQNEAQLEKSRLLSDRFSAERPKGSFSTLEIQRTEQGDSAMYLCASSLRGTLQTGGNEQFFGPGTRLTVL.

This clonotype was recorded many times. The V call is TRBV7-8, the J call TRBJ2-1; D possibly corresponds to TRBD2 (8 bases). CDR1 is SGHVS and CDR2 is FQNEAQ in the germline V gene. The CDR3 length is 17 residues. V shed 3 bases and J shed 4 bases, with 19 bases lying between them. This chain's CDR3 is CASSLAVAGQTYNEQFF. The DNA of the CDR3 is TGTGCCAGCAGCTTGGCCGTAGCGGGACAGACGTACAATGAGCAGTTCTTC. The complete variable domain, with remaining parts taken from reference TRBV7-8 and TRBJ2-1, reads GAGVSQSPRYKVAKRGQDVALRCDPISGHVSLFWYQQALGQGPEFLTYFQNEAQLDKSGLPSDRFFAERPEGSVSTLKIQRTQQEDSAVYLCASSLAVAGQTYNEQFFGPGTRLTVL.

This chain joins TRBV6-5 and TRBJ2-7, with TRBD2 matching 12 bases. After removal of 2 bases from V and 0 bases from J, the junction contained 8 bases not matched to a gene. The germline CDR1 and CDR2 sequences are MNHEY and SVGAGI. CDR3 length equals 18 residues. The CDR3 nucleotides read TGTGCCAGCAGTTACCAGGGACTAGCGGGCGCCGACTCCTACGAGCAGTACTTC. Translated: CASSYQGLAGADSYEQYF.

In this sample, this clonotype turned up many times. This chain links TRBV9 with TRBJ2-7, with D perhaps TRBD1 or TRBD2 (6 bases each). The CDR3 is made up of 14 amino acids. Trimming stripped 4 bases from V and 4 bases from J, with 15 bases between. CDR1 is SGDLS and CDR2 is YYNGEE in the germline V gene. This chain's CDR3 is CASSSQGTSYEQYF. The CDR3 nucleotides read TGTGCCAGCAGCTCTCAGGGGACTTCTTACGAGCAGTACTTC.

The genes are TRBV9 and TRBJ2-1; D gene uncertain. The CDR3 extends over 16 amino acids. V was cut by 0 bases and J by 4 bases, with 14 bases left in between. The germline CDR1 and CDR2 sequences are SGDLS and YYNGEE. The CDR3 DNA reads TGTGCCAGCAGCGTAGGTCTCGAGATCTCGTACAATGAGCAGTTCTTC. It codes for CASSVGLEISYNEQFF. Drawing the rest from reference TRBV9 and TRBJ2-1, the complete variable domain is DSGVTQTPKHLITATGQRVTLRCSPRSGDLSVYWYQQSLDQGLQFLIQYYNGEERAKGNILERFSAQQFPDLHSELNLSSLELGDSALYFCASSVGLEISYNEQFFGPGTRLTVL.

The table lists this clonotype with many counts. The CDR3 DNA reads TGTGCCAGCAGCTCCTCGGTTCAGCCCCAGCATTTT. This codes for CASSSSVQPQHF. The chain couples TRBV7-9 to TRBJ1-5; D not certain. Trimming removed 4 bases from V and 6 bases from J, with 7 bases in between. The CDR3 contains 12 residues. Germline V gives CDR1 SEHNR, CDR2 FQNEAQ (reference sequence).

This chain joins TRBV12-3 or TRBV12-4 and TRBJ1-3; D gene ambiguous. The V and J ends lost 6 bases and 0 bases respectively, with 9 bases between them. The CDR3 is 14 amino acids. CDR3 in amino acids: CASRRPNSGNTIYF. Written as DNA, the CDR3 is TGTGCCAGCAGAAGACCGAACTCTGGAAACACCATATATTTT.

This clonotype was observed a few times. This chain connects TRBV9 to TRBJ2-1, with D possibly being TRBD1 or TRBD2 (5 bases each). Deletions cut 0 bases from V and 9 bases from J, with 13 bases between. Germline values: CDR1 SGDLS, CDR2 YYNGEE. The CDR3 has 14 amino acids. The CDR3 protein is CASSVEGTPGEQFF. CDR3 coding DNA: TGTGCCAGCAGCGTAGAGGGGACCCCCGGTGAGCAGTTCTTC.

This clonotype was counted a few times. V gene TRBV9 combines with J gene TRBJ1-6; D may be TRBD1 (5 bases). Germline CDR1 reads SGDLS; CDR2 reads YYNGEE. This CDR3 comprises 14 residues. Trimming removed 0 bases at V and 9 bases at J, with 10 bases between. The CDR3 nucleotides are TGTGCCAGCAGCGTAGCCGGGACCGGTTCACCCCTCCACTTT. Protein product: CASSVAGTGSPLHF.

This clonotype occurred many times. This chain links TRBV5-1 with TRBJ1-5; no firm D call. This CDR3 region has 15 residues. With 3 bases removed from V and 2 bases from J, the gap between germline ends came to 12 bases. Per the germline V gene, CDR1 is SGHRS and CDR2 is YFSETQ. CDR3 sequence reads: CASSSGHEGNQPQHF. CDR3 DNA: TGCGCCAGCAGCTCCGGGCACGAAGGCAATCAGCCCCAGCATTTT.

This sequence joins TRBV5-1 and TRBJ2-1, with 11 bases aligning to TRBD2. Germline assignment: CDR1 SGHRS and CDR2 YFSETQ. V lost 2 bases to trimming and J lost 8 bases; unmatched junction nucleotides: 9. This CDR3 is built from 16 residues. The CDR3 DNA sequence: TGCGCCAGCAGCTTCAGTACTAGCGGGAGCAGTGATGAGCAGTTCTTC. It specifies CASSFSTSGSSDEQFF.

This clonotype was recorded many times. The chain links TRBV11-2 to TRBJ2-1, with TRBD2 identical over 9 bases. CDR3 size: 15 residues. V shed 5 bases, J shed 10 bases, and the junction held 12 bases outside the gene matches. Germline V gene lookup returns CDR1 SGHAT and CDR2 FQNNGV. As DNA, the CDR3 is TGTGCCAGCAGCCCCCGGACTAGCGAGCCATGCGAGCAGTTCTTC. It yields the protein CASSPRTSEPCEQFF.

V and J are TRBV7-6 and TRBJ2-1, with D perhaps matching TRBD2 (6 bases). This CDR3 comprises 16 residues. V lost 3 bases and J 4 bases, leaving 16 bases between the germline ends. Looked up from germline, CDR1 is SGHVS and CDR2 is FNYEAQ. The CDR3, as DNA: TGTGCCAGCAGCTTTGGGGACTCGGCCCTTTACAATGAGCAGTTCTTC. It encodes CASSFGDSALYNEQFF.

On this clonotype: A much larger clone differs from this one at a single base, so this may be a read error. V usage is TRBV30 and J usage is TRBJ2-7; no clear D gene. The CDR3 is made up of 12 amino acids. With 0 bases removed from V and 9 bases from J, the gap between germline ends came to 12 bases. CDR1 and CDR2 from the germline V gene are GTSNPN and SVGIG (reference sequence). CDR3: CAWSVSPSAQYF. The CDR3 nucleotides read TGTGCCTGGAGTGTATCCCCATCGGCGCAGTACTTC.

In this sample, this clonotype turned up many times. The V gene is TRBV10-2, the J gene TRBJ2-1, with TRBD2 identical over 10 bases. CDR3 length: 20 amino acids. Looked up from germline, CDR1 is WSHSY and CDR2 is SAAADI. V was pared by 4 bases and J by 2 bases, with 17 bases of the junction left unmatched. The CDR3 DNA follows: TGCGCCAGCAGTGGGGAACCGGGACTAGCGACGATACAAACCTACAATGAGCAGTTCTTC. Protein sequence: CASSGEPGLATIQTYNEQFF.

This clonotype was observed a few times. V and J are TRBV28 and TRBJ2-4; weak D call: TRBD2 (5 bases). The V end was cut by 6 bases, the J end by 2 bases, with 11 bases between. Per the germline V gene, CDR1 is MDHEN and CDR2 is SYDVKM. CDR3 length equals 14 residues. The CDR3 here is CASRRRGTKNIQYF. CDR3 coding DNA: TGTGCCAGCAGGAGGAGAGGGACCAAAAACATTCAGTACTTC.

The rearrangement joins TRBV11-2 to TRBJ2-1; TRBD1 is a possible D gene (7 bases). The CDR3 is 16 amino acids. V shed 6 bases and J shed 4 bases, with 19 bases lying between them. Germline CDR1 SGHAT, CDR2 FQNNGV. CDR3 region: CASSLPGGKGYNEQFF. CDR3 bases: TGTGCCAGCAGTTTACCAGGGGGGAAAGGGTACAATGAGCAGTTCTTC.

This clonotype has ten or more counts. The genes are TRBV2 and TRBJ1-5; perhaps TRBD1 as D (6 bases). The V end lost 6 bases, the J end lost 5 bases, and 14 bases lay between the germline ends. CDR3 length equals 14 residues. Germline CDR1 and CDR2: SNHLY and FYNNEI. CDR3 loop: CASRKGVVDQPQHF. The CDR3 DNA sequence: TGTGCCAGCAGAAAGGGGGTTGTAGATCAGCCCCAGCATTTT.

This clonotype was recorded many times. The chain employs TRBV29-1 and TRBJ2-7; 8 nucleotides match TRBD2. Germline V CDR1 and CDR2: SQVTM, ANQGSEA. The CDR3 has 12 amino acids. V lost 4 bases to trimming and J lost 5 bases; unmatched junction nucleotides: 4. CDR3 in DNA: TGCAGCGTTGGGACAGCGGGGGACGAGCAGTACTTC. Protein sequence: CSVGTAGDEQYF.